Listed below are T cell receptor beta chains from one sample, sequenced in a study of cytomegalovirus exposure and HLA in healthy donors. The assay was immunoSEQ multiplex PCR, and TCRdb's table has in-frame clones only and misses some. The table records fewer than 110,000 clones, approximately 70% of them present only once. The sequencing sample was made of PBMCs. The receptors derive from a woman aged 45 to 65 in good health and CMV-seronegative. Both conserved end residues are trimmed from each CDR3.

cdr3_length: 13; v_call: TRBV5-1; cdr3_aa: ASSPQRGRQETQY
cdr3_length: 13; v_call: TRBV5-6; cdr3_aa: ASRIRDGGVYGYT
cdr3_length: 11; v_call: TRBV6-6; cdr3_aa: ASSPGQRDGYT
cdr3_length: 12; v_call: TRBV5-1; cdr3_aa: ASSPQISYNEQF
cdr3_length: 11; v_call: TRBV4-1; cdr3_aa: ASSQETVYEQY
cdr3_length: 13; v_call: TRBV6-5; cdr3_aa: ASRTRQGINTEAF
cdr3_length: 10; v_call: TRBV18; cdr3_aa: ASSPQGDGYT
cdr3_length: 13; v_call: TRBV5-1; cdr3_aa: ASSTRTGGYNEQF
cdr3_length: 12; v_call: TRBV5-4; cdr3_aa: ASSPGQPNYGYT
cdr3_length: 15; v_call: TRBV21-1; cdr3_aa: ASSKDEFTGTSGGYT
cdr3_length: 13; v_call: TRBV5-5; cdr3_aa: ASSRTGTGSEKLF
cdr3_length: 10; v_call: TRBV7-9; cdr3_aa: SSSSITDTQY
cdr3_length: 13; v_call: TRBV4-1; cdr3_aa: ASSQGLAGVYEQY
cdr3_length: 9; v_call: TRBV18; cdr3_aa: ASSSTGGYT
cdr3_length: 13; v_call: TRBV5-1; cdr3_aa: ASSFGGSQNTEAF
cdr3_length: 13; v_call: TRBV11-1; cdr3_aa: ASSLEPSTNSEQY
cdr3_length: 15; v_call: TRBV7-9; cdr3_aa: ASSLVTGEKTGNTIY
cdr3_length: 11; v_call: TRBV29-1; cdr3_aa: SVDGQGTNEQF
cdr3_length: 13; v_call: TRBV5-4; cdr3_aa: ASSPDGTGIEKLF
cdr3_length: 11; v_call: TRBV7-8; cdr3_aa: ASSPGAKNIQY
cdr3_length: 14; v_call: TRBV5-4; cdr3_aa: ASSPAGTSGGGEQF
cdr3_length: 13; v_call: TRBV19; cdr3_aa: ASSTTAGSNQPQH
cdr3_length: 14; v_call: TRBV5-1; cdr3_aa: ASSLATGIYGSEQF
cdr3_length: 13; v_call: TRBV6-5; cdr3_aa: ASSVTSGGAYEQY
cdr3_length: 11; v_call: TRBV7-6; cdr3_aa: ASSRRTGGEAF
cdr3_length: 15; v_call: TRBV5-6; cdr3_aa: ASSETWRVQAQETQY
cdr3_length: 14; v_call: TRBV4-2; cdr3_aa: ASSQTRLASPHEQY
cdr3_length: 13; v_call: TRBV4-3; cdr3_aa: ASSQDLGNTGELF
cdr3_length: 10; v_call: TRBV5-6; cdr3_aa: ASSRLVREQF
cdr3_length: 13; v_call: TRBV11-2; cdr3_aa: ASSLGQGNTGELF
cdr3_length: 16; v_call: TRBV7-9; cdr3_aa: ASSLGTSGNEIQETQY
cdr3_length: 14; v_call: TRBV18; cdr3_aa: ASSPKTGQVTYEQY
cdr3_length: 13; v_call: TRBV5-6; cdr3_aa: ASSLKGSAYNEQF
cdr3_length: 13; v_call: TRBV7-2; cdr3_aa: ASSLSVTGGYEQY
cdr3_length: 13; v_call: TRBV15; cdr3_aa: ATSRGGTGYEKLF
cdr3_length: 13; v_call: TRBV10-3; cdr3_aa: AISLESLSGNTIY
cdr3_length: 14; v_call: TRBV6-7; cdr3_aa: AAIGYRLCVVRGAF
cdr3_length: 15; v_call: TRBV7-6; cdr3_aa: ASSPGQARGRQETQY
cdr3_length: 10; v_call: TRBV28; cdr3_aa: ASSWSGYGYT
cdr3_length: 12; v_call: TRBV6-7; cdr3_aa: ASSYSRRATEAF
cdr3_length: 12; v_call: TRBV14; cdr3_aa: ASSQFGFADEQF
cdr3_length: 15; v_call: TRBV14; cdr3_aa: ASSQGLAVFGANVLT
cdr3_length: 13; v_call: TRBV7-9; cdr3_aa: ASTNLRDSNYEQY
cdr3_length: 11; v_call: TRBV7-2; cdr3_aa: ASSALADNEQF
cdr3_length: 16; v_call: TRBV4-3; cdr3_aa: ASSQEGPDSSSYNEQF
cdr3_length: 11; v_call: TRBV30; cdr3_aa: AGRQGAREELF
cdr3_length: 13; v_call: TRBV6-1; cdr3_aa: ASSEQGPGDSPLH
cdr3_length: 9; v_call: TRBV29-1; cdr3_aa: SVRQGEEAF
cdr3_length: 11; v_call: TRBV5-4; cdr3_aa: ASSLDLLGQVY
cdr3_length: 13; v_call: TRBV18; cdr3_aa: ASLQGQGGGSPLH
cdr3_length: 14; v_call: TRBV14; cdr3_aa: ASSQVGVAGVLEQF
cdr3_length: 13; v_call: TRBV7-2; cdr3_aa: ASSPRLAGADTQY
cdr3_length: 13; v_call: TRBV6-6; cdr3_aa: ASSYQRGGMDEQF